Below, 32 T cell receptor beta chains from the same sample are listed, as sequenced in a study of cytomegalovirus exposure and HLA in healthy donors. The PCR ran on 60 Vbeta and 13 Jbeta primers. Assay: immunoSEQ multiplex PCR; the TCRdb copy retains only in-frame clones and omits some. This sample has about 76,000 clones; 81% occur once, and the top ten carry around 1.9%. The sequenced sample consisted of PBMCs. These receptors were obtained from a woman aged 30 to 39 in good health and CMV-seronegative.

This clone appeared a few times. V gene TRBV5-1 combines with J gene TRBJ2-4, with a tentative D call TRBD1 (5 bases). The CDR3 totals 19 residues. Trimming removed 0 bases from V and 5 bases from J, with 24 bases in between. In germline, CDR1 is SGHRS, CDR2 YFSETQ. The CDR3 loop reads CASSLDLAGSPSSENIQYF. As DNA, the CDR3 is TGCGCCAGCAGCTTGGATTTAGCAGGGTCCCCCTCGAGCGAAAACATTCAGTACTTC.

The chain couples TRBV7-2 to TRBJ2-2; 7 nucleotides align to TRBD1. This CDR3 contains 14 residues. Trimming took 8 bases from V and 4 from J; bases not matched to a gene: 7. CDR1 and CDR2 (germline): SGHTA, FQGNSA. CDR3 sequence: CASRGGRSTGELFF. DNA for the CDR3: TGTGCCAGCCGAGGGGGCCGCAGCACCGGGGAGCTGTTTTTT.

This chain joins TRBV5-1 and TRBJ2-5; 12 bases are shared with TRBD2. The CDR3 contains 20 residues. Germline V lookup: CDR1 SGHRS, CDR2 YFSETQ. The junction had 21 bases not matched to a gene; V was cut back by 4 bases and J by 5 bases. DNA for the CDR3: TGCGCCAGCAGCCCGGGGACTAGCGGGTTAGGGGTACCTGTGTTCGAGACCCAGTACTTC. This encodes CASSPGTSGLGVPVFETQYF.

This clone occurred a few times. The rearrangement links TRBV2 to TRBJ2-7; TRBD2 matches at 12 bases. Germline CDR1 SNHLY, CDR2 FYNNEI. The CDR3 covers 13 residues. Trimming took 7 bases from V and 3 from J; bases not matched to a gene: 1. This CDR3 reads CASMTSGGYEQYF. CDR3 DNA sequence: TGTGCCAGCATGACTAGCGGGGGCTACGAGCAGTACTTC.

This chain links TRBV30 with TRBJ2-3; the D gene is possibly TRBD2 (6 bases). V lost 1 base and J 0 bases, leaving 14 bases between the germline ends. The germline gives CDR1 GTSNPN, CDR2 SVGIG (reference sequence). This CDR3 spans 16 amino acids. CDR3 nucleotide sequence: TGTGCCTGGAGTGGGTTAAAACTAGCTAGCACAGATACGCAGTATTTT. Its protein product is CAWSGLKLASTDTQYF.

The chain joins TRBV6-5 to TRBJ2-3; 7 bases agree with TRBD2. The CDR3 runs to 15 residues. The V gene end was trimmed by 2 bases and the J gene end by 3 bases; junction bases not matched to a gene: 5. CDR1 and CDR2 from the germline V gene are MNHEY and SVGAGI. The CDR3 reads CASSYGRAVTDTQYF. The CDR3 DNA sequence: TGTGCCAGCAGTTACGGGAGGGCTGTGACAGATACGCAGTATTTT.

The DNA of the CDR3 is TGTGCCAGCAGACCACCCGGACTAGCGGGAGGCCGTACTTACGAGCAGTACTTC. Translating it yields CASRPPGLAGGRTYEQYF. The V gene is TRBV28, the J gene TRBJ2-5; 14 nucleotides match TRBD2. The J call may be mistaken, given a closer DNA end match to TRBJ2-7. The CDR3 spans 18 residues. CDR1 and CDR2 (germline): MDHEN, SYDVKM.

This clone appeared once. This chain links TRBV5-8 with TRBJ2-7, with TRBD2 matching over 9 bases. The CDR3 is 17 amino acids. CDR1 and CDR2 (germline): SGHTS, YDEGEE. Losses at the gene ends were 4 bases for V and 6 bases for J; bases not matched to a gene: 17. The CDR3 spells CASSGWPSGTITREQYF. CDR3 bases: TGTGCCAGCAGCGGGTGGCCTAGCGGGACTATAACCCGCGAGCAGTACTTC.

The V call is TRBV7-3, the J call TRBJ2-2; tentatively, D is TRBD1 (6 bases). The germline V gene has CDR1 SGHTA and CDR2 FQGTGA. V shed 6 bases and J shed 0 bases, with 17 bases lying between them. The CDR3 consists of 17 residues. CDR3 nucleotides: TGTGCCAGCAGGAGCCCGAATCGACAGGCGAACACCGGGGAGCTGTTTTTT. This sequence encodes CASRSPNRQANTGELFF.

The genes are TRBV5-8 and TRBJ1-4; TRBD1 is a possible D gene (6 bases). CDR1 SGHTS and CDR2 YDEGEE come from the germline V gene. The CDR3 runs 14 residues. Trimming shortened V by 4 bases and J by 7 bases, and 14 bases separated the two germline ends. In DNA form, the CDR3 reads TGTGCCAGCAGCCAGGGACACTTCTTTGAAAAACTGTTTTTT. Its protein product is CASSQGHFFEKLFF.

V gene TRBV6-4 combines with J gene TRBJ2-7; tentatively, D is TRBD2 (6 bases). Deletions cut 0 bases from V and 1 base from J, with 10 bases between. Germline-derived CDR1 and CDR2 are MRHNA and SNTAGT. This CDR3 has 15 amino acids. The CDR3 reads CASSDSGGGSYEQYF. In DNA, the CDR3 is TGTGCCAGCAGTGACTCTGGGGGAGGATCCTACGAGCAGTACTTC.

The chain recombines TRBV28 with TRBJ2-7; possible D gene TRBD2, 6 bases. CDR3 size: 14 residues. Trimming removed 5 bases at V and 3 bases at J, with 14 bases between. The germline V gene has CDR1 MDHEN and CDR2 SYDVKM. The CDR3: CASSRARSGYEQYF. CDR3 coding DNA: TGTGCCAGCAGTCGCGCTCGTAGCGGCTACGAGCAGTACTTC.

This chain links TRBV5-8 with TRBJ2-5; unclear D gene. Per the germline V gene, CDR1 is SGHTS and CDR2 is YDEGEE. The germline V and J ends were trimmed by 2 bases and 5 bases, with 10 bases remaining between them. CDR3 length: 13 amino acids. The chain's CDR3 is CASSLAGWETQYF. CDR3 in DNA: TGTGCCAGCAGCTTAGCCGGGTGGGAGACCCAGTACTTC.

This clone showed up just once. This chain links TRBV5-5 with TRBJ1-1, with D possibly matching TRBD1 (6 bases). This CDR3 is built from 14 residues. Germline CDR1 SGHKS, CDR2 YYEKEE (reference sequence). V was shortened by 1 base and J by 6 bases, with 13 bases between the two germline ends. In DNA form, the CDR3 reads TGTGCCAGCAGCTTGATCAGGGGAAGTGCTGAAGCTTTCTTT. It yields the protein CASSLIRGSAEAFF.

This chain links TRBV9 with TRBJ2-5; D possibly corresponds to TRBD1 (5 bases). V lost 0 bases to trimming and J lost 5 bases, with 14 bases between them. Germline CDR1 SGDLS, CDR2 YYNGEE. The CDR3 runs 15 residues. In DNA form, the CDR3 reads TGTGCCAGCAGCGTAGTTACAGGACCCGGGGAGACCCAGTACTTC. Translating it yields CASSVVTGPGETQYF.

The J gene is TRBJ2-3, the V gene TRBV29-1; D possibly corresponds to TRBD2 (6 bases). The CDR3 is 15 amino acids. Germline V CDR1 and CDR2: SQVTM, ANQGSEA. V was pared by 4 bases and J by 1 base, with 15 bases between. For the CDR3, the DNA is TGCAGCGTTGGGAGGGGTGGAGGTGGCACAGATACGCAGTATTTT. The encoded protein is CSVGRGGGGTDTQYF.

V usage is TRBV5-1 and J usage is TRBJ2-1; 8 bases align to TRBD2. The CDR3 is made up of 14 amino acids. The ends lost 9 bases at V and 3 bases at J; junction bases unmatched: 8. The germline V gene encodes CDR1 SGHRS and CDR2 YFSETQ. As DNA, the CDR3 is TGCGCCACTAGCGGGTCCCAGGGCTACAATGAGCAGTTCTTC. It specifies CATSGSQGYNEQFF.

This chain links TRBV28 with TRBJ2-2, with D unclear. Germline V CDR1 and CDR2: MDHEN, SYDVKM. Trimming took off 1 base at V and 5 bases at J, with 11 bases between the two ends. This CDR3 has 15 residues. DNA of the CDR3: TGTGCCAGCAGTTTATTTGAGGTGACGACCGGGGAGCTGTTTTTT. Translation: CASSLFEVTTGELFF.

The rearrangement uses TRBV28 and TRBJ2-7; 7 bases line up with TRBD1. Germline CDR1 MDHEN, CDR2 SYDVKM. V lost 5 bases, J lost 3 bases, and 7 bases stayed unmatched. The CDR3 is made up of 14 amino acids. For the CDR3, the DNA is TGTGCCAGCAGTGGTCGACAGGGAGACTACGAGCAGTACTTC. Translation: CASSGRQGDYEQYF.

The gene calls are TRBV14 and TRBJ2-7; perhaps TRBD1 as D (6 bases). Germline values: CDR1 SGHDN, CDR2 FVKESK. The CDR3 covers 15 residues. Trimming took 4 bases from V and 2 from J, leaving 15 bases between them. CDR3 loop: CASSRAGTRAYEQYF. The CDR3 coding sequence is TGTGCCAGCAGCCGAGCCGGGACAAGAGCCTACGAGCAGTACTTC.

This sequence joins TRBV7-6 and TRBJ2-1; tentatively, D is TRBD1 (6 bases). The CDR3 runs to 17 residues. CDR1 is SGHVS, CDR2 FNYEAQ, per germline. Trimming cost V 3 bases and J 0 bases, with 15 bases left between them. The CDR3 sequence: CASSFRAGASSYNEQFF. For the CDR3, the DNA is TGTGCCAGCAGCTTTCGGGCAGGGGCCAGCTCCTACAATGAGCAGTTCTTC.

The chain carries TRBV11-2 and TRBJ2-1, with 10 bases identical to TRBD2. Trimming removed 5 bases from V and 5 bases from J; junction bases left unmatched: 12. The CDR3 sequence is 17 residues long. Germline V gene sequence: CDR1 SGHAT, CDR2 FQNNGV. As DNA, the CDR3 is TGTGCCAGCAGCATAAATAGCGGGAGGACCCACAACAATGAGCAGTTCTTC. This encodes CASSINSGRTHNNEQFF. Drawing the rest from reference TRBV11-2 and TRBJ2-1, the complete variable domain is EAGVAQSPRYKIIEKRQSVAFWCNPISGHATLYWYQQILGQGPKLLIQFQNNGVVDDSQLPKDRFSAERLKGVDSTLKIQPAKLEDSAVYLCASSINSGRTHNNEQFFGPGTRLTVL.

The chain joins TRBV12-5 to TRBJ2-1; 9 nucleotides match TRBD1. The length of the CDR3 is 15 residues. V lost 3 bases to trimming and J lost 5 bases; unmatched junction nucleotides: 5. Germline V gene lookup returns CDR1 LGHNT and CDR2 FRNRAP. The CDR3 loop is CASGLGQGKDNEQFF. The CDR3 coding sequence is TGTGCTAGTGGTTTAGGACAGGGGAAAGACAATGAGCAGTTCTTC.

The V call is TRBV5-1, the J call TRBJ2-3, with a possible D match to TRBD2 (6 bases). This CDR3 is 15 amino acids long. Trimming took off 0 bases at V and 6 bases at J, with 14 bases between the two ends. Germline V gene data show CDR1 as SGHRS and CDR2 as YFSETQ. The CDR3, as DNA: TGCGCCAGCAGCTTGGGAGGAGGGCCGGGGGATACGCAGTATTTT. Its protein product is CASSLGGGPGDTQYF.

CDR3 region: CASSLLGRVNQPQHF. In nucleotides, the CDR3 is TGTGCCAGCAGCTTACTTGGCAGGGTCAATCAGCCCCAGCATTTT. The rearrangement uses TRBV7-8 and TRBJ1-5, with D possibly being TRBD1 (5 bases). Per the germline V gene, CDR1 is SGHVS and CDR2 is FQNEAQ. The CDR3 is 15 amino acids. V was shortened by 2 bases and J by 3 bases, with 11 bases between the two germline ends.

The DNA of the CDR3 is TGTGCCAGCAGCAGGGACTTTGGGGAATTTGTAGCTGGAAACACCATATATTTT. Translation gives CASSRDFGEFVAGNTIYF. This rearrangement joins TRBV13 to TRBJ1-3, with TRBD1 as a possible D gene (5 bases). The CDR3 length is 18 residues. Between the trimmed V and J ends, which lost 5 bases and 2 bases, there was a span of 22 bases. CDR1 is PRHDT, CDR2 FYEKMQ, per germline (reference sequence).

A word on this clone: One junction end disagrees with the germline gene, perhaps due to a read error. This same CDR3 is encoded by further DNA sequences in the sample. The chain links TRBV5-1 to TRBJ2-5, with 8 bases identical to TRBD2. Looked up from germline, CDR1 is SGHRS and CDR2 is YFSETQ. This CDR3 region has 14 residues. This CDR3 is CASSSPSGSETQYF. The CDR3 DNA reads as TGTGCCAGCAGCTCCCCGAGCGGGAGCGAGACCCAGTACTTC. The full variable domain, rest sourced from reference TRBV5-1 and TRBJ2-5, is KAGVTQTPRYLIKTRGQQVTLSCSPISGHRSVSWYQQTPGQGLQFLFEYFSETQRNKGNFPGRFSGRQFSNSRSEMNVSTLELGDSALYLCASSSPSGSETQYFGPGTRLLVL.

The chain employs TRBV7-9 and TRBJ2-1; TRBD2 matches at 13 bases. V lost 5 bases to trimming and J lost 5 bases; unmatched junction nucleotides: 6. CDR1 and CDR2 (germline): SEHNR, FQNEAQ (reference sequence). This CDR3 comprises 16 residues. CDR3 DNA: TGTGCCAGCAGCGGAGGGACTAGCGGGAATGACAATGAGCAGTTCTTC. Protein: CASSGGTSGNDNEQFF.

V usage is TRBV28 and J usage is TRBJ1-1; the match to TRBD1 covers 12 bases. V lost 6 bases and J lost 6; bases outside the gene matches: 11. The germline gives CDR1 MDHEN, CDR2 SYDVKM. The CDR3 is made up of 16 amino acids. In nucleotides, the CDR3 is TGTGCCAGCAGATATACCGCCGGGACAGGGGGCCCTGAAGCTTTCTTT. Residues: CASRYTAGTGGPEAFF.

The CDR3 reads CASSPGQVTYEQYF. The DNA for the CDR3 is TGTGCCAGCTCACCGGGACAGGTTACCTACGAGCAGTACTTC. The chain recombines TRBV18 with TRBJ2-7; TRBD1 agrees at 8 bases. V gave up 3 bases and J gave up 2 bases; unmatched junction bases: 3. Germline CDR1 and CDR2: KGHSH and LQKENI. The CDR3 length is 14 residues.

This chain joins TRBV4-1 and TRBJ2-3, with D possibly matching TRBD2 (5 bases). Germline V gives CDR1 MGHRA, CDR2 YSYEKL. V was shortened by 1 base and J by 2 bases, with 13 bases between the two germline ends. This CDR3 contains 16 residues. The CDR3, as DNA: TGCGCCAGCAGCCAAGGGATTGAGCGGATCACAGATACGCAGTATTTT. This translates into CASSQGIERITDTQYF.

This clone was seen only a few times. This chain joins TRBV7-6 and TRBJ2-3; D is possibly TRBD2 (6 bases). V was pared by 5 bases and J by 4 bases, with 10 bases between. The length of the CDR3 is 13 residues. Germline CDR1 is SGHVS and CDR2 is FNYEAQ. CDR3 loop: CASSPGRSDTQYF. The CDR3 nucleotides read TGTGCCAGCAGCCCGGGGAGGTCAGATACGCAGTATTTT.